The clone carrying this T cell receptor beta chain was detected a few times. Its antigen is undetermined. Per germline, CDR1 MNHEY and CDR2 SVGAGI. V lost 2 bases and J 12 bases, leaving 16 bases between the germline ends. The CDR3 consists of 13 residues. The data stem from a study of cytomegalovirus exposure and HLA in healthy donors. Study findings and constraints: For most TCR beta V segments, an earlier analysis put the productive rate at about 90% or about 30% of the time. The study had only CMV serostatus as immune exposure information. A cluster of highly shared sequence variants was likely a sequencing artifact.

60 Vbeta and 13 Jbeta primers were used in PCR. Libraries were prepared by immunoSEQ multiplex PCR; TCRdb keeps only in-frame clonotypes and omits some of them. The profile shows 100,000 to 150,000 clones, roughly 80% of them singletons. Regarding donors, all were healthy bone marrow donors. The sample comprised PBMCs. This clonotype was obtained from a man aged 25-45 years in good health and CMV-seropositive. The V call is TRBV6-5, the J call TRBJ2-5, with a possible D match to TRBD2 (6 bases). Written as DNA, the CDR3 is TGTGCCAGCAGTTACGGGTACCCGGGACTTGAGTACTTC. As protein: CASSYGYPGLEYF.